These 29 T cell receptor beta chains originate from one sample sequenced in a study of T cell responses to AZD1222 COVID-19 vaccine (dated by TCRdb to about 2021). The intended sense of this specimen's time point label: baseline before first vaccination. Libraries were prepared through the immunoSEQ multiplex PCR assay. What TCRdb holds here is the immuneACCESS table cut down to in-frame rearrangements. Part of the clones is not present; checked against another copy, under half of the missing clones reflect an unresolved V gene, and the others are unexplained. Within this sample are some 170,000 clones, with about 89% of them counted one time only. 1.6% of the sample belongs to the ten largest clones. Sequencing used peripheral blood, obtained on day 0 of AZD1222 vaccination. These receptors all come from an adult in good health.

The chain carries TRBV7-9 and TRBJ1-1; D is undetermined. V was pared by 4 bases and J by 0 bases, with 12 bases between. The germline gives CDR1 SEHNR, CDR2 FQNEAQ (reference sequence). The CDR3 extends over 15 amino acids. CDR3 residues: CASSWSETMNTEAFF. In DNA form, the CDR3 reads TGTGCCAGCAGCTGGAGCGAGACGATGAACACTGAAGCTTTCTTT.

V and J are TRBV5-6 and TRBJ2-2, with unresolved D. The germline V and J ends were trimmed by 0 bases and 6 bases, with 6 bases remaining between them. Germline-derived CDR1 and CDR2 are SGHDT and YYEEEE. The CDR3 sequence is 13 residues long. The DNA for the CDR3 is TGTGCCAGCAGCTTGGTTGGGGCCGGGGAGCTGTTTTTT. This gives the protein CASSLVGAGELFF.

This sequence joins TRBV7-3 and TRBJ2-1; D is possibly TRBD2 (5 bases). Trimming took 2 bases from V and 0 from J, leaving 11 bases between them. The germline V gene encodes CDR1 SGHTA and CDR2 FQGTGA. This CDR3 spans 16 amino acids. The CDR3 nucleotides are TGTGCCAGCAGCTTATTCGGGGTGGGCTCCTACAATGAGCAGTTCTTC. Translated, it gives CASSLFGVGSYNEQFF.

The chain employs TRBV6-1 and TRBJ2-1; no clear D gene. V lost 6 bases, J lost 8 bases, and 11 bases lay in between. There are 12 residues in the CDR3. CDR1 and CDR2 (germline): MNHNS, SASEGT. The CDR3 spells CASSTSGHEQFF. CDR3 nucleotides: TGTGCCAGCAGCACATCCGGGCATGAGCAGTTCTTC.

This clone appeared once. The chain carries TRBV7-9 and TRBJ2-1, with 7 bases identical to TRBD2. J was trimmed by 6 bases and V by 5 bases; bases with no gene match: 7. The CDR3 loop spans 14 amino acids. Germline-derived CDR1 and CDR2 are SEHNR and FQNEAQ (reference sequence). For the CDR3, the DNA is TGTGCCAGCAGCGTTTCCGGGACTACCAATGAGCAGTTCTTC. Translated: CASSVSGTTNEQFF.

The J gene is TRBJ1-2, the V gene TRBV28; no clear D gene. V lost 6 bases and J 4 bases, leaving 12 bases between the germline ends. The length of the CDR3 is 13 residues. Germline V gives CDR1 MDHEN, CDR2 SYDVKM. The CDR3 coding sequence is TGTGCCAGCAGACAACACTCGGCCTATGGCTACACCTTC. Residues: CASRQHSAYGYTF.

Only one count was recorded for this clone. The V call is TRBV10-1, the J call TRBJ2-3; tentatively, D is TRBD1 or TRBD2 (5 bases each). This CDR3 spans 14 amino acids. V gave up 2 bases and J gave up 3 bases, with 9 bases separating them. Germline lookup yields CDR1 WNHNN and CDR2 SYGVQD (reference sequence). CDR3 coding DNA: TGCGCCAGCAGTGAGGGGGGATCTACAGATACGCAGTATTTT. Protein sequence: CASSEGGSTDTQYF.

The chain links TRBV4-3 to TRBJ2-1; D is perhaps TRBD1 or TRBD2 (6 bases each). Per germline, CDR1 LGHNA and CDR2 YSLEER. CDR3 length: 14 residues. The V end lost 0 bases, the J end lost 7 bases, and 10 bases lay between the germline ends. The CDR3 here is CASSQDRGVNEQFF. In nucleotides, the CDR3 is TGCGCCAGCAGCCAAGATAGGGGGGTAAATGAGCAGTTCTTC.

CDR3 loop: CASSRTDREGYGYTF. The CDR3 DNA is TGTGCCAGCAGCCGCACAGACAGGGAGGGGTATGGCTACACCTTC. The J gene is TRBJ1-2, the V gene TRBV3-1 (or the pseudogene TRBV3-2), with 7 bases aligning to TRBD1. The CDR3 consists of 15 residues. Germline V gene data show CDR1 as LGHDT and CDR2 as YNNKEL (reference sequence). Trimming took 4 bases from V and 5 from J; bases not matched to a gene: 10.

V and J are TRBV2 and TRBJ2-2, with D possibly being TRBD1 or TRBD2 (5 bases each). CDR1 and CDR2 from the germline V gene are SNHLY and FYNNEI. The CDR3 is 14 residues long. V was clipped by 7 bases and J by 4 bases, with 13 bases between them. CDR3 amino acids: CASTPGAGTGELFF. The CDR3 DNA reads TGTGCCAGCACCCCCGGGGCGGGCACCGGGGAGCTGTTTTTT.

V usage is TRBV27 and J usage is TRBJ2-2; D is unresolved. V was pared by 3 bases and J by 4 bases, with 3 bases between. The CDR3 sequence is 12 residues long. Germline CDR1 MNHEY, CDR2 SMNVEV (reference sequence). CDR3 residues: CASSFPTGELFF. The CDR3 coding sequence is TGTGCCAGCAGTTTCCCCACCGGGGAGCTGTTTTTT.

The CDR3: CASSESGQTFYGYTF. The CDR3 coding sequence is TGCGCCAGCAGTGAGTCCGGACAGACCTTCTATGGCTACACCTTC. The chain employs TRBV10-2 and TRBJ1-2, with D possibly matching TRBD1 (6 bases). With 0 bases removed from V and 4 bases from J, the gap between germline ends came to 12 bases. This CDR3 has 15 residues. Germline CDR1 is WSHSY and CDR2 is SAAADI.

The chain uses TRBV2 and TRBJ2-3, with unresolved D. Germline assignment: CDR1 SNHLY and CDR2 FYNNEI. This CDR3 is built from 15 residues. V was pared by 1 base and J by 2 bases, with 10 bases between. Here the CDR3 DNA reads TGTGCCAGCAGTGAAGTGGGTGGTCCCACAGATACGCAGTATTTT. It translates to CASSEVGGPTDTQYF.

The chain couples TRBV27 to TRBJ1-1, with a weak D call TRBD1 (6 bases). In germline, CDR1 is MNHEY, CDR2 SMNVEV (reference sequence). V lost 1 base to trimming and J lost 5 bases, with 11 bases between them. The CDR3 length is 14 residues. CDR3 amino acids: CASSLLFQGTEAFF. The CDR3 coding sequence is TGTGCCAGCAGTTTATTGTTTCAGGGGACTGAAGCTTTCTTT.

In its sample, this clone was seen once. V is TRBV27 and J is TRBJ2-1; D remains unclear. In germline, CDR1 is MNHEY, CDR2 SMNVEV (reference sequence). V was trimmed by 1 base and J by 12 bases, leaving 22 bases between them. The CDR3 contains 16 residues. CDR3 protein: CASSLYKFGLPHGQFF. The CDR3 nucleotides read TGTGCCAGCAGTTTATATAAGTTTGGTCTCCCGCACGGGCAGTTCTTC.

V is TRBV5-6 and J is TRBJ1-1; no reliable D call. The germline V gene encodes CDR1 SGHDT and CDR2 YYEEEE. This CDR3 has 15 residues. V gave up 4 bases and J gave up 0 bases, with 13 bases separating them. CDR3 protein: CASSTYQIMNTEAFF. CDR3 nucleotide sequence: TGTGCCAGCAGCACATACCAGATAATGAACACTGAAGCTTTCTTT.

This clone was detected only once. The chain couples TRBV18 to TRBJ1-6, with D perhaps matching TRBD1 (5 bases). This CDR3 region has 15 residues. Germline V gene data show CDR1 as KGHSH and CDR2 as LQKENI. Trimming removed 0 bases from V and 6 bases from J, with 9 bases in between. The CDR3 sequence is CASSPPGVLNSPLHF. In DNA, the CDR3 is TGTGCCAGCTCACCACCGGGGGTTCTTAATTCACCCCTCCACTTT.

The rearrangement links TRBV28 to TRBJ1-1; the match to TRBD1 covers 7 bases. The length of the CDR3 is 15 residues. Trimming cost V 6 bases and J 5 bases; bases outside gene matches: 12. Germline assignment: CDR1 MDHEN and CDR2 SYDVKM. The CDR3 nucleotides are TGTGCCAGCAGACCCGTCAGGGGGGGCGGGACTGAAGCTTTCTTT. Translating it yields CASRPVRGGGTEAFF.

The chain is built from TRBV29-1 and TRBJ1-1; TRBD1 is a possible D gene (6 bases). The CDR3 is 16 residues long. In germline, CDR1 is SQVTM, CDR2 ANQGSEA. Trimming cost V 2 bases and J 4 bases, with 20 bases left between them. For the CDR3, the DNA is TGCAGCGTTGAATTAACAGGGAGATCGGTAGGCACTGAAGCTTTCTTT. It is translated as CSVELTGRSVGTEAFF.

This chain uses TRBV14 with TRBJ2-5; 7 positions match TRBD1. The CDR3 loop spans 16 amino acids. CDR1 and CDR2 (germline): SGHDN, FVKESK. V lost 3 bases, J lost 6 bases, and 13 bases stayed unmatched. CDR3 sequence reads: CASSHLGTAAVKTQYF. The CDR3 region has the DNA TGTGCCAGCAGCCACTTAGGGACAGCTGCTGTTAAGACCCAGTACTTC.

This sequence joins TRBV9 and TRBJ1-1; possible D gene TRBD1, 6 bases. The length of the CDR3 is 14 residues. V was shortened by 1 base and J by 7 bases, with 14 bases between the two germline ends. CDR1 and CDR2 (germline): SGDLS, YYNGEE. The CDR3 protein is CASSVRGATGEAFF. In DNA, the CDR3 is TGTGCCAGCAGCGTAAGGGGGGCTACTGGTGAAGCTTTCTTT.

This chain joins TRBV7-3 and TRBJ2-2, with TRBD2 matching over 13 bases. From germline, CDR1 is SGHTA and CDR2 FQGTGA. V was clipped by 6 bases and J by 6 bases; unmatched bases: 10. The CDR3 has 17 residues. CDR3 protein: CASRRPGLAGSPGELFF. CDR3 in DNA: TGTGCCAGCAGACGTCCGGGACTAGCGGGATCGCCCGGGGAGCTGTTTTTT.

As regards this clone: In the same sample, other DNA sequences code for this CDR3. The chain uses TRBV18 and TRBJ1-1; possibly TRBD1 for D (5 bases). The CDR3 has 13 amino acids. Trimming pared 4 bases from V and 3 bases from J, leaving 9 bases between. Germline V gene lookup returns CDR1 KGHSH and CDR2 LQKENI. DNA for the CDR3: TGTGCCAGCTCACGCGGGGGGGACACTGAAGCTTTCTTT. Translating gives CASSRGGDTEAFF. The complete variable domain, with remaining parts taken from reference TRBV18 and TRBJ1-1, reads NAGVMQNPRHLVRRRGQEARLRCSPMKGHSHVYWYRQLPEEGLKFMVYLQKENIIDESGMPKERFSAEFPKEGPSILRIQQVVRGDSAAYFCASSRGGDTEAFFGQGTRLTVV.

The CDR3 reads CASSVELSYNEQFF. In DNA, the CDR3 is TGTGCCAGCAGCGTAGAGTTGTCCTACAATGAGCAGTTCTTC. The chain links TRBV9 to TRBJ2-1; the D is unclear. Germline V gene lookup returns CDR1 SGDLS and CDR2 YYNGEE. The CDR3 extends over 14 amino acids. V was clipped by 0 bases and J by 1 base, with 5 bases between them.

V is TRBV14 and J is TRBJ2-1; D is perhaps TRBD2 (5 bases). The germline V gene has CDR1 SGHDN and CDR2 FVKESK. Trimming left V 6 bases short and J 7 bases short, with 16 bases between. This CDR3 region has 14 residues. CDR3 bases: TGTGCCAGCAGTTTGCGGAGGTCCTGGAATGAGCAGTTCTTC. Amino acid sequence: CASSLRRSWNEQFF.

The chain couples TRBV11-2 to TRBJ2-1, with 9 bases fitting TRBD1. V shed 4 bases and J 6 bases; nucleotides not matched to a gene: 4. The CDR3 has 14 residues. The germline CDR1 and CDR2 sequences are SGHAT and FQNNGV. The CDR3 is CASSSRDRVNEQFF. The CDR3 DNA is TGTGCCAGCAGCTCCCGGGACAGGGTCAATGAGCAGTTCTTC.

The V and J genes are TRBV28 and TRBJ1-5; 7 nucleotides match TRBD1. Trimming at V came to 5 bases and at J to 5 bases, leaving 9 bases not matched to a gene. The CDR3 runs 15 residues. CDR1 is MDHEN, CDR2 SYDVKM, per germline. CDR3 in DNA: TGTGCCAGCAGTCGACAGGGAACGGCCTATCAGCCCCAGCATTTT. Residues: CASSRQGTAYQPQHF.

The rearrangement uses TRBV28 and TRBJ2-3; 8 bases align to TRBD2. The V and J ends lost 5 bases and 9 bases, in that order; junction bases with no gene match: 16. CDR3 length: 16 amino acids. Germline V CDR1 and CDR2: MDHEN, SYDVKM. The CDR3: CASSPSGPGQAGTQYF. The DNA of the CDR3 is TGTGCCAGCAGTCCTAGCGGGCCGGGGCAGGCAGGAACGCAGTATTTT.

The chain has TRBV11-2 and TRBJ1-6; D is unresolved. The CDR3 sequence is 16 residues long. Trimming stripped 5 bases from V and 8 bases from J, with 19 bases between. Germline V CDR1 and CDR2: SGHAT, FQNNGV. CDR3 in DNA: TGTGCCAGCAGCCTAAATCCCGGGCCACGTCATTCACCCCTCCACTTT. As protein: CASSLNPGPRHSPLHF.